This T cell receptor (beta chain) was sequenced during a study of T cells in Graves' hyperthyroidism and ophthalmopathy. Hyperthyroidism of Graves' type that showed no ophthalmopathy progression within 18 months was stable. In patients aged 18 to 65, hyperthyroidism was newly diagnosed, with duration under 2 months. Amplification of TCR beta CDR3 regions was performed using RNA transcripts as template. The HTBI primer set served for first-round RT-PCR of the TCR CDR3. MiXCR, applied by TCRdb to the multiplex PCR reads, yields one record per CDR3 protein. The sample consists of some 350,000 distinct CDR3 sequences, 20% to 25% of them appearing once. In this sample, this clonotype turned up a few times. Sequencing input: blood. The clonotype originates from a man aged 45-65 years with Graves' hyperthyroidism.

The CDR3 DNA reads TGTGCCAGCGCCATTCTAGGGGTGGCAGATACGCAGTATTTT. Its protein is CASAILGVADTQYF. The V and J genes are TRBV7-9 and TRBJ2-3; the D gene is possibly TRBD1 (5 bases). This CDR3 region has 14 residues. Trimming took 8 bases from V and 4 from J, leaving 16 bases between them. Germline V CDR1 and CDR2: SEHNR, FQNEAQ (reference sequence).